Listed below are T cell receptor beta chains from one sample, sequenced in a study of spatial heterogeneity in lung cancer. TCRdb recomputed calls from the 5' RACE reads with MiXCR, one row per CDR3 protein. In the table there are more than 25,000 distinct CDR3 sequences, roughly 7.1% of which are singletons. This specimen consisted of lung tumor tissue, obtained at surgery. All receptors derive from a male donor with early-stage non-small cell lung cancer. CDR3s include the opening cysteine and the closing phenylalanine or tryptophan. A D gene is named only where the DNA matches it firmly. Not every row has a clone size; where given, it reads once, few, many or a size class.

cdr3_nt	cdr3_aa	j_call	d_call	v_call	clone_size
TGCGCCAGCAGTGAGTCCCCCCGGGACGTTTGGGGCTACACCTTC	CASSESPRDVWGYTF	TRBJ1-2	-	TRBV10-2	many
TGTGCCAGCAGCTTTTGGATGTACAATGAGCAGTTCTTC	CASSFWMYNEQFF	TRBJ2-1	-	TRBV7-2	medium-sized
TGCAGTGCTAGAGCACAGGCGGGGAATTCACCCCTCCACTTT	CSARAQAGNSPLHF	TRBJ1-6	-	TRBV20-1	-
TGTGCCAGCAGTTACACGACAGGGCGCGGATCTGAAGCTTTCTTT	CASSYTTGRGSEAFF	TRBJ1-1	TRBD1	TRBV6-2/TRBV6-3	-
TGTGCCAGCAGTTACCTACCAGCGGAGGGTGAGCAGTTCTTC	CASSYLPAEGEQFF	TRBJ2-1	-	TRBV6-5	few
TGTGCCAGCAGCGTAGATGATTCTTATCAGCCCCAGCATTTT	CASSVDDSYQPQHF	TRBJ1-5	-	TRBV9	many
TGTGCCAGCAGCGTAGATGACAGGGGGACACCCCTCCACTTT	CASSVDDRGTPLHF	TRBJ1-6	TRBD1	TRBV9	many
TGTGCCAGCAGCCCACTGACAGGGGGCCGAGGAGTAAAGAGCTCCTATAATTCACCCCTCCACTTT	CASSPLTGGRGVKSSYNSPLHF	TRBJ1-6	-	TRBV21-1	many
TGCAGCGTTGAGGTAGGACAGGGAAACATTCAGTACTTC	CSVEVGQGNIQYF	TRBJ2-4	TRBD1	TRBV29-1	many
TGCGCCAGCAGCCAAGATTCCGGGTTCCATCAGCCCCAGCATTTT	CASSQDSGFHQPQHF	TRBJ1-5	-	TRBV4-3	-
TGTGCCAGCAGTACTTTGGCGGGGGGGCCCGGGGAGACCCAGTACTTC	CASSTLAGGPGETQYF	TRBJ2-5	TRBD2	TRBV12-3/TRBV12-4	-
TGTGCCAGCAGCGTTCTAGGCTCCTTCCAAGGGACCCAGTACTTC	CASSVLGSFQGTQYF	TRBJ2-5	-	TRBV9	-
TGTGCCAGCGTTATCGGGACACCCACTGAAGCTTTCTTT	CASVIGTPTEAFF	TRBJ1-1	-	TRBV6-1	many
TGTGCCAGCACGACAGGAGGAGGTGAAAAACTGTTTTTT	CASTTGGGEKLFF	TRBJ1-4	-	TRBV2	many
TGTGCCAGCAGTGATAGAGTATCTGGCTACACCTTC	CASSDRVSGYTF	TRBJ1-2	-	TRBV6-1	few
TGTGCCAGCAGTTCCGCTAGCGGGGGGAGCACAGATACGCAGTATTTT	CASSSASGGSTDTQYF	TRBJ2-3	TRBD2	TRBV5-4	-
TGTGCCAGCAGTTCCCACGGACAGGGGGCGCTTGTTGAGCAGTTCTTC	CASSSHGQGALVEQFF	TRBJ2-1	TRBD1	TRBV28	few
TGTGCCAGCAGCTTACTGACTACCTCGGAGACCCAGTACTTC	CASSLLTTSETQYF	TRBJ2-5	-	TRBV7-2	many
TGCAGTGCTAGCGGTAGCTCCTACGAGCAGTACTTC	CSASGSSYEQYF	TRBJ2-7	-	TRBV20-1	few
TGTGCCAGCAGCTTGGGTCCACTTAAAGAGACCCAGTACTTC	CASSLGPLKETQYF	TRBJ2-5	-	TRBV11-3	few
TGCAGTGCACTAGAGTGGGGGGAGACCCAGTACTTC	CSALEWGETQYF	TRBJ2-5	-	TRBV20-1	-
TGTGCCAGCAGCTTAGGAGGGAGAGAGACCCAGTACTTC	CASSLGGRETQYF	TRBJ2-5	-	TRBV7-2	many
TGTGCCAGCAGTTTCCGAGGGACAGGGGAAGATGGCTACACCTTC	CASSFRGTGEDGYTF	TRBJ1-2	TRBD1	TRBV12-3/TRBV12-4	few
TGTGCCAGCAGTCCGGACAGGGCAACTGGAAACACCATATATTTT	CASSPDRATGNTIYF	TRBJ1-3	TRBD1	TRBV6-5	many
TGTGCCAGCAGCTTAGGACATACCACCACTGAAGCTTTCTTT	CASSLGHTTTEAFF	TRBJ1-1	-	TRBV7-2	many